A single sample gave rise to the 15 T cell receptor beta chains below, sequenced in a study of T cell responses to AZD1222 COVID-19 vaccine. Data came from immunoSEQ multiplex PCR; TCRdb stores just in-frame clones and leaves some out. This sample has about 150,000 clones, with approximately 94% found just once. This specimen was peripheral blood, taken on day 0 of AZD1222 vaccination. These receptors were obtained from an adult in good health.

V usage is TRBV18 and J usage is TRBJ1-1; D may be TRBD1 (5 bases). V dropped 3 bases and J dropped 6 bases, with 14 bases sitting between them. CDR1 and CDR2 (germline): KGHSH, LQKENI. The CDR3 loop spans 14 amino acids. The CDR3 bases are TGTGCCAGCTCACCGATGGGGCGTCCTGCTGAAGCTTTCTTT. As protein: CASSPMGRPAEAFF.

The gene calls are TRBV5-1 and TRBJ1-1; 9 positions match TRBD1. V trimming: 5 bases; J trimming: 9 bases; junction bases outside the gene matches: 8. In germline, CDR1 is SGHRS, CDR2 YFSETQ. The CDR3 sequence is 13 residues long. This CDR3 is CASRYRGLRQAFF. CDR3 DNA sequence: TGCGCCAGCAGATACAGGGGGCTTCGCCAAGCTTTCTTT.

The rearrangement links TRBV19 to TRBJ1-1, with D possibly matching TRBD1 (5 bases). The V gene's germline CDR1 is LNHDA and CDR2 SQIVND (reference sequence). The CDR3 length is 17 residues. Trimming cost V 3 bases and J 0 bases, with 17 bases left between them. CDR3 coding DNA: TGTGCCAGTAGTATGGCTGGGACCCGCTCGTTGAACACTGAAGCTTTCTTT. Translating it yields CASSMAGTRSLNTEAFF.

The gene calls are TRBV7-2 and TRBJ2-7; 7 bases match TRBD2. Germline V lookup: CDR1 SGHTA, CDR2 FQGNSA. CDR3 length equals 14 residues. Trimming at V came to 3 bases and at J to 7 bases, leaving 9 bases not matched to a gene. The CDR3 protein is CASSFDGGSREQYF. In DNA, the CDR3 is TGTGCCAGCAGCTTTGACGGGGGGTCAAGGGAGCAGTACTTC.

The chain is built from TRBV30 and TRBJ2-7; D tentatively fits TRBD1 or TRBD2 (5 bases each). Germline loops: CDR1 GTSNPN, CDR2 SVGIG (reference sequence). The V gene lost 5 bases and the J gene lost 0 bases, with 11 bases spanning the gap. CDR3 length equals 13 residues. This CDR3 reads CAWSPGTSYEQYF. For the CDR3, the DNA is TGTGCCTGGTCCCCCGGGACCTCCTACGAGCAGTACTTC. The entire variable domain, with the rest obtained from reference TRBV30 and TRBJ2-7, is as follows: SQTIHQWPATLVQPVGSPLSLECTVEGTSNPNLYWYRQAAGRGLQLLFYSVGIGQISSEVPQNLSASRPQDRQFILSSKKLLLSDSGFYLCAWSPGTSYEQYFGPGTRLTVT.

The count of this clone is one. CDR3 region: CASSAILPGRTGTALFEKLFF. The CDR3 DNA follows: TGTGCCAGCAGCGCCATCTTGCCGGGCCGGACAGGGACGGCCCTTTTTGAAAAACTGTTTTTT. V is TRBV9 and J is TRBJ1-4; 8 bases are shared with TRBD1. V dropped 3 bases and J dropped 7; count of bases not matched to a gene: 26. CDR1 and CDR2 (germline): SGDLS, YYNGEE. This CDR3 has 21 amino acids. The full variable domain, its missing parts supplied by reference TRBV9 and TRBJ1-4, is DSGVTQTPKHLITATGQRVTLRCSPRSGDLSVYWYQQSLDQGLQFLIQYYNGEERAKGNILERFSAQQFPDLHSELNLSSLELGDSALYFCASSAILPGRTGTALFEKLFFGSGTQLSVL.

This clone was observed a single time. The gene calls are TRBV9 and TRBJ2-1; 9 nucleotides agree with TRBD2. CDR3 size: 15 residues. The V gene's germline CDR1 is SGDLS and CDR2 YYNGEE. V shed 2 bases, J shed 6 bases, and the junction held 6 bases outside the gene matches. CDR3 protein: CASSVVAGETNEQFF. DNA for the CDR3: TGTGCCAGCAGCGTGGTAGCGGGGGAAACCAATGAGCAGTTCTTC. Complete variable domain (other parts from reference TRBV9 and TRBJ2-1): DSGVTQTPKHLITATGQRVTLRCSPRSGDLSVYWYQQSLDQGLQFLIQYYNGEERAKGNILERFSAQQFPDLHSELNLSSLELGDSALYFCASSVVAGETNEQFFGPGTRLTVL.

V and J are TRBV7-6 and TRBJ1-3; D unclear. CDR3 size: 15 residues. Germline values: CDR1 SGHVS, CDR2 FNYEAQ. V lost 1 base and J lost 2, with 9 bases in between. This chain's CDR3 is CASSLVPQAGNTIYF. The CDR3 region has the DNA TGTGCCAGCAGCTTAGTTCCTCAGGCTGGAAACACCATATATTTT.

This clone was observed once. J is TRBJ1-1 and V is TRBV6-5; possible D gene TRBD1, 5 bases. Trimming took off 6 bases at V and 0 bases at J, with 5 bases between the two ends. Germline assignment: CDR1 MNHEY and CDR2 SVGAGI. The CDR3 spans 12 residues. The CDR3 coding sequence is TGTGCCAGCAGGGGGGTGAACACTGAAGCTTTCTTT. Translated, it gives CASRGVNTEAFF.

V gene TRBV6-6 combines with J gene TRBJ1-2; TRBD1 is a possible D gene (5 bases). V shed 7 bases and J shed 2 bases, with 17 bases lying between them. The germline V gene has CDR1 MNHNY and CDR2 SVGAGI (reference sequence). This CDR3 comprises 15 residues. CDR3 sequence reads: CASTLPRAGNYGYTF. CDR3 DNA sequence: TGTGCCAGCACCCTACCGAGGGCAGGGAACTATGGCTACACCTTC.

V is TRBV7-9 and J is TRBJ2-1, with D perhaps TRBD1 (6 bases). Trimming took off 5 bases at V and 4 bases at J, with 18 bases between the two ends. The CDR3 has 16 amino acids. Germline CDR1 SEHNR, CDR2 FQNEAQ (reference sequence). CDR3 sequence (DNA): TGTGCCAGCAGCGACCGGGACACCCCTACATACAATGAGCAGTTCTTC. This gives the protein CASSDRDTPTYNEQFF.

The V and J genes are TRBV7-9 and TRBJ1-6; D not resolved. The germline V gene encodes CDR1 SEHNR and CDR2 FQNEAQ (reference sequence). V was pared by 5 bases and J by 15 bases, with 14 bases between. This CDR3 region has 12 residues. The CDR3 region is CASSPEGSGLHF. The CDR3 DNA follows: TGTGCCAGCAGCCCAGAGGGTTCGGGCCTCCACTTT.

The genes are TRBV19 and TRBJ1-2; D is undetermined. This CDR3 comprises 12 residues. Germline V gene data show CDR1 as LNHDA and CDR2 as SQIVND (reference sequence). V lost 6 bases and J 8 bases, leaving 13 bases between the germline ends. DNA for the CDR3: TGTGCCAGTAGCCCTGGGAGGTACGGCTACACCTTC. Translation: CASSPGRYGYTF.

This clone was counted only a few times. The rearrangement joins TRBV4-3 to TRBJ2-7, with 10 bases matching TRBD1. The germline gives CDR1 LGHNA, CDR2 YSLEER. Trimming took 0 bases from V and 4 from J; bases not matched to a gene: 3. The length of the CDR3 is 15 residues. The DNA of the CDR3 is TGCGCCAGCAGCCAAGATGGGACAGGGGTTTACGAGCAGTACTTC. Translated: CASSQDGTGVYEQYF.

The chain recombines TRBV29-1 with TRBJ1-1; D not resolved. Trimming took 0 bases from V and 1 from J, leaving 6 bases between them. CDR1 and CDR2 from the germline V gene are SQVTM and ANQGSEA. The CDR3 sequence is 13 residues long. DNA for the CDR3: TGCAGCGTTGAAGATTTACGGAACACTGAAGCTTTCTTT. Translating it yields CSVEDLRNTEAFF.